The 25 T cell receptor beta chains in this list originate from one sample, sequenced in a study of shared clonotypes between healthy human individuals. TCRdb's copy holds only in-frame clones and misses some; the assay was immunoSEQ multiplex PCR. The sample records about 960,000 clones, roughly 72% being singletons. Sequenced sample: memory CD4+ T cells sorted from blood. Subset given: CD45RA-negative fraction. The receptors were sampled from a man aged 18 to 30 in good health.

The chain uses TRBV30 and TRBJ1-6; D perhaps matches TRBD1 (5 bases). V was trimmed by 4 bases and J by 9 bases, leaving 19 bases between them. The germline V gene has CDR1 GTSNPN and CDR2 SVGIG (reference sequence). CDR3 length: 15 amino acids. CDR3 DNA: TGTGCCTGGAAGACCGAGGGGCAGGGTACTTCACCCCTCCACTTT. Amino acids: CAWKTEGQGTSPLHF.

The chain has TRBV10-3 and TRBJ2-7, with 11 bases fitting TRBD2. V was clipped by 3 bases and J by 2 bases; unmatched bases: 6. Germline CDR1 ENHRY, CDR2 SYGVKD. The CDR3 runs 16 residues. This chain's CDR3 is CAISDDSGGAPYEQYF. The DNA for the CDR3 is TGTGCCATCAGTGATGATAGCGGGGGGGCCCCCTACGAGCAGTACTTC.

CDR3 region: CASSHTTVNTEAFF. The CDR3 bases are TGCGCCAGCAGCCATACGACGGTGAACACTGAAGCTTTCTTT. This chain joins TRBV4-3 and TRBJ1-1, with D hard to call. There are 14 residues in the CDR3. From germline, CDR1 is LGHNA and CDR2 YSLEER. The V and J ends lost 3 bases and 0 bases respectively, with 8 bases between them.

This sequence joins TRBV7-2 and TRBJ2-5; TRBD2 matches 10 bases. Trimming at V came to 2 bases and at J to 4 bases, leaving 4 bases not matched to a gene. Germline CDR1 and CDR2: SGHTA and FQGNSA. This CDR3 region has 15 residues. CDR3: CASSLLAGVPETQYF. In DNA form, the CDR3 reads TGTGCCAGCAGCTTACTAGCGGGAGTTCCAGAGACCCAGTACTTC.

The gene calls are TRBV10-3 and TRBJ1-5; D call uncertain. This CDR3 is 12 amino acids long. Germline CDR1 is ENHRY and CDR2 is SYGVKD. Trimming cost V 4 bases and J 3 bases, with 4 bases left between them. The CDR3 reads CAISATNQPQHF. The CDR3 region has the DNA TGTGCCATCAGTGCCACCAATCAGCCCCAGCATTTT.

The chain employs TRBV11-2 and TRBJ2-7, with 7 bases that match TRBD1. CDR3 length: 16 amino acids. V shed 4 bases and J 6 bases; nucleotides not matched to a gene: 15. Germline assignment: CDR1 SGHAT and CDR2 FQNNGV. The CDR3 here is CASSSTGSLALSEQYF. DNA of the CDR3: TGTGCCAGCAGCTCGACAGGGTCTCTGGCACTTTCCGAGCAGTACTTC. Filled out from reference TRBV11-2 and TRBJ2-7, the complete variable domain reads EAGVAQSPRYKIIEKRQSVAFWCNPISGHATLYWYQQILGQGPKLLIQFQNNGVVDDSQLPKDRFSAERLKGVDSTLKIQPAKLEDSAVYLCASSSTGSLALSEQYFGPGTRLTVT.

This clone was picked up one time. This chain joins TRBV5-6 and TRBJ2-7; D is uncertain. Germline CDR1 and CDR2: SGHDT and YYEEEE. The CDR3 contains 11 residues. V dropped 4 bases and J dropped 7 bases, with 9 bases sitting between them. CDR3 coding DNA: TGTGCCAGCAGCCTAATATCGGAGCAGTACTTC. This sequence encodes CASSLISEQYF.

CDR3 DNA sequence: TGTGCCAGCAGCCAAAGACTAGCGGGAGCAGGGGAGACCCAGTACTTC. This gives the protein CASSQRLAGAGETQYF. The rearrangement uses TRBV7-2 and TRBJ2-5; 12 bases match TRBD2. Trimming cost V 5 bases and J 5 bases; bases outside gene matches: 9. The CDR3 has 16 amino acids. Germline V gene sequence: CDR1 SGHTA, CDR2 FQGNSA.

The chain couples TRBV11-2 to TRBJ2-1, with 16 nucleotides matching TRBD2. Per germline, CDR1 SGHAT and CDR2 FQNNGV. Trimming took 5 bases from V and 1 from J; bases not matched to a gene: 8. The CDR3 is 19 amino acids. This CDR3 is CASSPGTSGRAGSYNEQFF. DNA of the CDR3: TGTGCCAGCAGCCCGGGGACTAGCGGGAGGGCAGGGTCCTACAATGAGCAGTTCTTC.

This chain uses TRBV6-1 with TRBJ1-4, with 7 bases fitting TRBD1. Per the germline V gene, CDR1 is MNHNS and CDR2 is SASEGT. The junction had 16 bases not matched to a gene; V was cut back by 4 bases and J by 5 bases. The CDR3 is made up of 18 amino acids. CDR3 in DNA: TGTGCCAGCAGTGCTCAGTTAATTCGGGACAGCTCAAATGAAAAACTGTTTTTT. Translation gives CASSAQLIRDSSNEKLFF.

The V gene is TRBV7-9, the J gene TRBJ2-6; TRBD1 aligns across 12 bases. The CDR3 is made up of 19 amino acids. V trimming: 3 bases; J trimming: 1 base; junction bases outside the gene matches: 7. Germline CDR1 SEHNR, CDR2 FQNEAQ (reference sequence). The CDR3 reads CASSLAPGQGASGANVLTF. The CDR3 DNA reads as TGTGCCAGCAGCTTGGCCCCGGGACAGGGGGCTTCTGGGGCCAACGTCCTGACTTTC. Full variable domain (remainder filled in from reference TRBV7-9 and TRBJ2-6): DTGVSQNPRHKITKRGQNVTFRCDPISEHNRLYWYRQTLGQGPEFLTYFQNEAQLEKSRLLSDRFSAERPKGSFSTLEIQRTEQGDSAMYLCASSLAPGQGASGANVLTFGAGSRLTVL.

The chain couples TRBV5-1 to TRBJ2-2; 7 nucleotides align to TRBD2. This CDR3 spans 17 amino acids. Trimming at V came to 0 bases and at J to 5 bases, leaving 10 bases not matched to a gene. Looked up from germline, CDR1 is SGHRS and CDR2 is YFSETQ. CDR3 DNA sequence: TGCGCCAGCAGCTTGGAGCCCAGCGGGATGGGTACCGGGGAGCTGTTTTTT. This sequence encodes CASSLEPSGMGTGELFF.

The V and J genes are TRBV30 and TRBJ1-3; tentatively, D is TRBD1 (6 bases). Deletions cut 0 bases from V and 0 bases from J, with 12 bases between. CDR3 length: 16 residues. Per the germline V gene, CDR1 is GTSNPN and CDR2 is SVGIG (reference sequence). CDR3 residues: CAWSVPGQFSGNTIYF. DNA of the CDR3: TGTGCCTGGAGTGTACCCGGACAGTTCTCTGGAAACACCATATATTTT.

The rearrangement joins TRBV30 to TRBJ2-3; 8 bases are a match to TRBD2. V dropped 4 bases and J dropped 4; count of bases not matched to a gene: 7. The CDR3 is made up of 14 amino acids. Germline loops: CDR1 GTSNPN, CDR2 SVGIG (reference sequence). The CDR3 is CAWNGGRSADTQYF. CDR3 in DNA: TGTGCCTGGAACGGCGGGAGGAGCGCAGATACGCAGTATTTT.

The chain joins TRBV5-6 to TRBJ2-7; maybe TRBD1 (6 bases). With 3 bases removed from V and 0 bases from J, the gap between germline ends came to 16 bases. CDR1 SGHDT and CDR2 YYEEEE come from the germline V gene. The CDR3 is made up of 16 amino acids. In DNA, the CDR3 is TGTGCCAGCAGCTCCCTCAGGGGTCTTAGCTCCTACGAGCAGTACTTC. It is translated as CASSSLRGLSSYEQYF.

The chain has TRBV7-8 and TRBJ2-1; the D call may be TRBD1 or TRBD2 (5 bases each). The V end was cut by 5 bases, the J end by 3 bases, with 14 bases between. The CDR3 contains 15 residues. CDR1 and CDR2 (germline): SGHVS, FQNEAQ. The CDR3: CASSILGTFYNEQFF. The DNA for the CDR3 is TGTGCCAGCAGCATCCTCGGGACCTTCTACAATGAGCAGTTCTTC.

This chain uses TRBV18 with TRBJ1-6; D gene unclear. CDR1 is KGHSH and CDR2 is LQKENI in the germline V gene. This CDR3 spans 14 amino acids. V lost 5 bases and J lost 7, with 12 bases in between. CDR3 bases: TGTGCCAGCTCAGTTAAGGAGGCAAATTCACCCCTCCACTTT. Its translation is CASSVKEANSPLHF.

This chain links TRBV9 with TRBJ2-5; maybe TRBD2 (5 bases). The CDR3 sequence is 15 residues long. V was shortened by 4 bases and J by 5 bases, with 18 bases between the two germline ends. From germline, CDR1 is SGDLS and CDR2 YYNGEE. CDR3 amino acids: CASSPERRPQETQYF. The CDR3 DNA reads as TGTGCCAGCAGCCCGGAGAGGAGGCCTCAGGAGACCCAGTACTTC.

This clone was seen ten or more times. The same CDR3 arises from other DNA sequences in this sample as well. This chain uses TRBV18 with TRBJ2-1; D may match TRBD1 or TRBD2 (5 bases each). V lost 2 bases, J lost 2 bases, and 7 bases lay in between. CDR1 KGHSH and CDR2 LQKENI come from the germline V gene. This CDR3 region has 14 residues. CDR3 nucleotides: TGTGCCAGCTCACCAGGGGGACCCTACAATGAGCAGTTCTTC. Translating it yields CASSPGGPYNEQFF. The whole variable domain, remainder taken from reference TRBV18 and TRBJ2-1, is NAGVMQNPRHLVRRRGQEARLRCSPMKGHSHVYWYRQLPEEGLKFMVYLQKENIIDESGMPKERFSAEFPKEGPSILRIQQVVRGDSAAYFCASSPGGPYNEQFFGPGTRLTVL.

This chain connects TRBV18 to TRBJ2-6, with TRBD1 identical over 10 bases. V was pared by 2 bases and J by 2 bases, with 3 bases of the junction left unmatched. CDR1 and CDR2 from the germline V gene are KGHSH and LQKENI. The CDR3 consists of 17 residues. CDR3 bases: TGTGCCAGCTCACCAGCGGGACAGGGGACTGGGGCCAACGTCCTGACTTTC. This encodes CASSPAGQGTGANVLTF.

This clone has at least ten counts. Other DNA sequences in the sample encode the same CDR3. This rearrangement joins TRBV7-2 to TRBJ2-7; no firm D call. There are 11 residues in the CDR3. Germline values: CDR1 SGHTA, CDR2 FQGNSA. V was clipped by 4 bases and J by 2 bases, with 3 bases between them. CDR3 DNA sequence: TGTGCCAGCAGCTCAACCTACGAGCAGTACTTC. Its translation: CASSSTYEQYF.

V gene TRBV5-6 combines with J gene TRBJ2-1; D is unresolved. The germline V and J ends were trimmed by 4 bases and 3 bases, with 5 bases remaining between them. Germline V gene lookup returns CDR1 SGHDT and CDR2 YYEEEE. The CDR3 has 12 residues. The CDR3 loop is CASSTNYNEQFF. The DNA for the CDR3 is TGTGCCAGCAGCACCAACTACAATGAGCAGTTCTTC.

The rearrangement uses TRBV7-2 and TRBJ2-1, with 8 nucleotides matching TRBD2. The V gene end was trimmed by 1 base and the J gene end by 4 bases; junction bases not matched to a gene: 6. Germline V gene sequence: CDR1 SGHTA, CDR2 FQGNSA. This CDR3 region has 16 residues. The CDR3 protein is CASSLGTSGLYNEQFF. In nucleotides, the CDR3 is TGTGCCAGCAGCTTAGGCACTAGCGGCCTATACAATGAGCAGTTCTTC.

The rearrangement links TRBV27 to TRBJ2-2; D uncertain. CDR3 size: 14 residues. Germline V gives CDR1 MNHEY, CDR2 SMNVEV (reference sequence). V was clipped by 2 bases and J by 7 bases, with 11 bases between them. CDR3 nucleotides: TGTGCCAGCAGTTTAGCTACCCGACTCGGGGAGCTGTTTTTT. Amino acid sequence: CASSLATRLGELFF.

In the case of this clone: Other DNA sequences in the same sample also yield this CDR3. This sequence joins TRBV18 and TRBJ2-7; D is unresolved. Trimming shortened V by 0 bases and J by 2 bases, and 8 bases separated the two germline ends. CDR1 is KGHSH and CDR2 is LQKENI in the germline V gene. The CDR3 loop spans 14 amino acids. The CDR3 sequence: CASSPPGQPYEQYF. The CDR3 DNA sequence: TGTGCCAGCTCACCACCGGGCCAGCCCTACGAGCAGTACTTC. Looking up the rest from reference TRBV18 and TRBJ2-7 gives the full variable domain: NAGVMQNPRHLVRRRGQEARLRCSPMKGHSHVYWYRQLPEEGLKFMVYLQKENIIDESGMPKERFSAEFPKEGPSILRIQQVVRGDSAAYFCASSPPGQPYEQYFGPGTRLTVT.